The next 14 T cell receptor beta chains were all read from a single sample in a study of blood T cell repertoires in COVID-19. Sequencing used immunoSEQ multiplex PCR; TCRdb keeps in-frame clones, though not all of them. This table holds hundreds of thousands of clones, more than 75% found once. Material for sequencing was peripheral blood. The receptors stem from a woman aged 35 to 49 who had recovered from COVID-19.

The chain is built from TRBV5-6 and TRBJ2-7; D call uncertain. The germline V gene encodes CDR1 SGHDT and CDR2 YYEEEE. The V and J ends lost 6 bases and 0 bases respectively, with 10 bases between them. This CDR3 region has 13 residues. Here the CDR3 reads CASNYLSSYEQYF. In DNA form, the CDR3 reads TGTGCCAGCAACTACCTGTCCTCCTACGAGCAGTACTTC.

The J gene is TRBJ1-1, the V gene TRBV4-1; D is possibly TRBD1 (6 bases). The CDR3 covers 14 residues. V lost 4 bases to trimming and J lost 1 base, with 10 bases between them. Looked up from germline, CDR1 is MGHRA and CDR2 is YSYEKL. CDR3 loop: CASSRPDRNTEAFF. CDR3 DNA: TGCGCCAGCAGCCGCCCGGACAGGAACACTGAAGCTTTCTTT.

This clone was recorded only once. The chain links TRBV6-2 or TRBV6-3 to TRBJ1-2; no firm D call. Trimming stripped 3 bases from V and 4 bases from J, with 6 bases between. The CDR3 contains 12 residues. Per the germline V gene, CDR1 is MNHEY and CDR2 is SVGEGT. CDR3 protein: CASSYGSYGYTF. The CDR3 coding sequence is TGTGCCAGCAGTTATGGCTCCTATGGCTACACCTTC.

The CDR3 nucleotides are TGTGCCACCAGCAGAGCCCACCGGGAGGCAAACACCATATATTTT. This sequence encodes CATSRAHREANTIYF. The V and J genes are TRBV15 and TRBJ1-3; no firm D call. Looked up from germline, CDR1 is LNHNV and CDR2 is YYDKDF (reference sequence). There are 15 residues in the CDR3. Trimming cost V 1 base and J 6 bases, with 13 bases left between them.

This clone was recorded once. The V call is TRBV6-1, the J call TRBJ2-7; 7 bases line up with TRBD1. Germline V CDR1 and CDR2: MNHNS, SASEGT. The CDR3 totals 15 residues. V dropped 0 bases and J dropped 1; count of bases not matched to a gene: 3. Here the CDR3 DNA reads TGTGCCAGCAGTGAAGCCGGGACAGCTTCCTACGAGCAGTACTTC. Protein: CASSEAGTASYEQYF.

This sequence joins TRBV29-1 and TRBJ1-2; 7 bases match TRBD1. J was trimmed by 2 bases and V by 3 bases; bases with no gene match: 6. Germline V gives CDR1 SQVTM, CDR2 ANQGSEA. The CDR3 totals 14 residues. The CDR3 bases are TGCAGCGTTGAGGCAGGGGGTTCGAACTATGGCTACACCTTC. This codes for CSVEAGGSNYGYTF.

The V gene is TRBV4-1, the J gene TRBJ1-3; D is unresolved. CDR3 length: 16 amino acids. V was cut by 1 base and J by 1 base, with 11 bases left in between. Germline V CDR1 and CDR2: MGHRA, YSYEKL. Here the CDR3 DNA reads TGCGCCAGCAGCCAAGGACTTCCTTCTTCTGGAAACACCATATATTTT. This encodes CASSQGLPSSGNTIYF.

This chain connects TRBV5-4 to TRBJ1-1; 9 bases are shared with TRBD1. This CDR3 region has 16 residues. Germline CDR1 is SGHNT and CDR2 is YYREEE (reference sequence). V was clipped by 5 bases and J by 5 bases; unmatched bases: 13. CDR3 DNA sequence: TGTGCCAGCAGACAAACATACAGGGGGCGAAAAACTGAAGCTTTCTTT. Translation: CASRQTYRGRKTEAFF.

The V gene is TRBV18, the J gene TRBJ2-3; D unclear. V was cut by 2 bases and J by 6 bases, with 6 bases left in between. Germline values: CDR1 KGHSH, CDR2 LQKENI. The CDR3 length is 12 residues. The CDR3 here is CASSPSGDTQYF. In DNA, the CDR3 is TGTGCCAGCTCACCATCCGGGGATACGCAGTATTTT.

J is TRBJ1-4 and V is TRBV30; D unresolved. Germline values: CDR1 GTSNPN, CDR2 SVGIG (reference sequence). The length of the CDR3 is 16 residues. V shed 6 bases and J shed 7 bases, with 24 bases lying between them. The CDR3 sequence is CACPALRGGVGEKLFF. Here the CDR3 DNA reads TGTGCCTGTCCCGCTCTACGGGGTGGGGTTGGTGAAAAACTGTTTTTT.

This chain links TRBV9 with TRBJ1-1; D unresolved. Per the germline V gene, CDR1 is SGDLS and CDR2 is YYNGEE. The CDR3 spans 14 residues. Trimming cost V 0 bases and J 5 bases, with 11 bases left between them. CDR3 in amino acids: CASSVDERRTEAFF. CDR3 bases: TGTGCCAGCAGCGTAGACGAAAGGAGGACTGAAGCTTTCTTT.

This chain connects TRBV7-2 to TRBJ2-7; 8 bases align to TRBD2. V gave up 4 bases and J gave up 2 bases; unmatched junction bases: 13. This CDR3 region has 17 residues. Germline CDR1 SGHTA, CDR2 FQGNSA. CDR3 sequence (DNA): TGTGCCAGCAGCTCCCGGCGGGGGGACAACCCCGCCTACGAGCAGTACTTC. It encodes CASSSRRGDNPAYEQYF.

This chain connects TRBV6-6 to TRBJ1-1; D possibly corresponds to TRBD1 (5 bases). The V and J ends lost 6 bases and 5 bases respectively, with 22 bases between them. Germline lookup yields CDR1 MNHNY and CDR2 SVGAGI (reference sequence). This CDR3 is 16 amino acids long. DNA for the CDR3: TGTGCCAGCAGCCCCTCCAGGGCGGGGGGTAGGACTGAAGCTTTCTTT. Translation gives CASSPSRAGGRTEAFF.

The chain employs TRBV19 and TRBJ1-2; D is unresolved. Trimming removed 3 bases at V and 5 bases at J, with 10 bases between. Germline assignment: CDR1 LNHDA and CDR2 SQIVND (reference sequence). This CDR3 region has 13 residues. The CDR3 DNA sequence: TGTGCCAGTAGTATGATGCACAGTTATGGCTACACCTTC. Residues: CASSMMHSYGYTF.